This T cell receptor (beta chain) emerged from a study of OX40 agonist ivuxolimab in advanced cancers. Study as a whole: Dose-escalation patients had hepatocellular carcinoma, melanoma, renal cell or head and neck cancer.

Clones were read by immunoSEQ multiplex PCR, and TCRdb kept only the in-frame ones, dropping some. The repertoire holds approximately 120,000 clones, roughly 92% seen once, with roughly 0.8% in the top ten. This CDR3 is built from 16 residues. The V and J ends lost 6 bases and 1 base, in that order; junction bases with no gene match: 11. Germline CDR1 and CDR2: MDHEN and SYDVKM. The genes are TRBV28 and TRBJ1-1; 7 bases agree with TRBD1. The source is an adult with an advanced solid tumor such as melanoma, head and neck, liver or kidney cancer. Here the sequenced sample was CD4+ or CD8+ T cells sorted from blood, taken in a trial of the OX40 agonist ivuxolimab. CDR3 loop: CASSLTAGTANTEAFF. Written as DNA, the CDR3 is TGTGCCAGCAGCCTGACCGCCGGGACAGCGAACACTGAAGCTTTCTTT.